This TCR beta chain is from a study of blood T cell repertoires in COVID-19. This clone was recorded once. Only in-frame clones appear in the TCRdb table, and some are missing; sequencing was by immunoSEQ multiplex PCR. The profile shows 250,000 to 350,000 clones, approximately 86% of them singletons. V lost 5 bases, J lost 3 bases, and 20 bases lay in between. From germline, CDR1 is SEHNR and CDR2 FQNEAQ (reference sequence). The CDR3 loop spans 16 amino acids. This receptor was obtained from a woman aged 45-65 years who had recovered from COVID-19. Specimen: peripheral blood. This rearrangement joins TRBV7-9 to TRBJ2-7; D perhaps matches TRBD2 (5 bases). The CDR3 region is CASSPGEREGLYEQYF. CDR3 coding DNA: TGTGCCAGCAGCCCCGGGGAGAGGGAAGGTCTCTACGAGCAGTACTTC.